These 19 T cell receptor beta chains were sequenced from one sample in a study of T cells in Graves' hyperthyroidism and ophthalmopathy. TCR beta CDR3 regions were amplified from RNA transcripts. With the HTBI primer set, the TCR CDR3 went through a first round of RT-PCR. Using its own MiXCR run on the multiplex PCR reads, TCRdb lists one record per CDR3 protein. The sample includes about 840,000 distinct CDR3 sequences, 38% of them seen just once. The sample comprised blood. The receptors originated from a man aged 18 to 35 with Graves' hyperthyroidism.

J is TRBJ1-1 and V is TRBV6-1; 8 bases are a match to TRBD1. The CDR3 totals 15 residues. V was clipped by 7 bases and J by 0 bases; unmatched bases: 7. The germline CDR1 and CDR2 sequences are MNHNS and SASEGT. CDR3 amino acids: CASTYTGGMNTEAFF. CDR3 coding DNA: TGTGCCAGCACCTATACAGGGGGGATGAACACTGAAGCTTTCTTT.

The chain has TRBV7-9 and TRBJ2-7, with D unresolved. Germline V gives CDR1 SEHNR, CDR2 FQNEAQ (reference sequence). The V end was cut by 1 base, the J end by 1 base, with 11 bases between. The CDR3 loop spans 15 amino acids. For the CDR3, the DNA is TGTGCCAGCAGCTTAGATCTCACACCATCCTACGAGCAGTACTTC. Translation gives CASSLDLTPSYEQYF. Supplemented by reference TRBV7-9 and TRBJ2-7, the full variable domain reads DTGVSQNPRHKITKRGQNVTFRCDPISEHNRLYWYRQTLGQGPEFLTYFQNEAQLEKSRLLSDRFSAERPKGSFSTLEIQRTEQGDSAMYLCASSLDLTPSYEQYFGPGTRLTVT.

This clonotype was counted many times. This chain links TRBV29-1 with TRBJ2-7; 12 nucleotides line up with TRBD1. This CDR3 is 14 amino acids long. In germline, CDR1 is SQVTM, CDR2 ANQGSEA. The J segment lost 7 bases and the V segment lost 4 bases, leaving 8 bases of the junction unmatched. CDR3 nucleotide sequence: TGCAGCGTTGTGTTCGGGACAGGGGGCGGTGAGCAGTACTTC. This gives the protein CSVVFGTGGGEQYF.

This clonotype was counted many times. The V and J genes are TRBV12-3 or TRBV12-4 and TRBJ1-1; 7 bases match TRBD1. The CDR3 covers 14 residues. The V and J ends lost 2 bases and 3 bases, in that order; junction bases with no gene match: 3. The CDR3 loop is CASSLRGQDTEAFF. In DNA form, the CDR3 reads TGTGCCAGCAGTTTAAGGGGGCAGGACACTGAAGCTTTCTTT.

This clonotype was detected many times. The chain recombines TRBV29-1 with TRBJ1-3, with a possible D match to TRBD1 (6 bases). The CDR3 runs 13 residues. Looked up from germline, CDR1 is SQVTM and CDR2 is ANQGSEA. V was pared by 7 bases and J by 8 bases, with 18 bases between. CDR3 in amino acids: CSADEGGIDTIYF. CDR3 nucleotides: TGCAGCGCAGACGAAGGGGGTATAGACACCATATATTTT.

The chain uses TRBV24-1 and TRBJ1-2; 7 bases are shared with TRBD1. Trimming took 4 bases from V and 8 from J; bases not matched to a gene: 9. Looked up from germline, CDR1 is KGHDR and CDR2 is SFDVKD. This CDR3 comprises 14 residues. The CDR3: CATSDQTGAGGYTF. Here the CDR3 DNA reads TGTGCCACCAGTGACCAAACAGGGGCGGGAGGCTACACCTTC.

The sample holds many counts of this clonotype. The chain couples TRBV10-3 to TRBJ1-5; 7 bases match TRBD1. Germline CDR1 reads ENHRY; CDR2 reads SYGVKD. This CDR3 region has 13 residues. V shed 6 bases and J 5 bases; nucleotides not matched to a gene: 4. CDR3 nucleotides: TGTGCCATCAGAACAGGGGTTGATCAGCCCCAGCATTTT. Protein: CAIRTGVDQPQHF.

The table lists this clonotype with many counts. The rearrangement uses TRBV9 and TRBJ1-1; 7 bases agree with TRBD1. Germline V gene sequence: CDR1 SGDLS, CDR2 YYNGEE. Trimming cost V 3 bases and J 0 bases; bases outside gene matches: 5. The length of the CDR3 is 15 residues. The CDR3 DNA sequence: TGTGCCAGCAGCGGCGGGGACAGCTTGAACACTGAAGCTTTCTTT. It translates to CASSGGDSLNTEAFF.

This clonotype was observed many times. The genes are TRBV10-3 and TRBJ1-2, with a weak D call TRBD1 (5 bases). V was shortened by 7 bases and J by 8 bases, with 14 bases between the two germline ends. CDR3 length: 12 residues. The germline gives CDR1 ENHRY, CDR2 SYGVKD. Here the CDR3 DNA reads TGTGCCATCAAGGTTGAAGGGGCGGGCTACACCTTC. Protein product: CAIKVEGAGYTF.

This clonotype was detected ten times or more. The rearrangement joins TRBV24-1 to TRBJ2-2; possible D gene TRBD1, 6 bases. The germline gives CDR1 KGHDR, CDR2 SFDVKD. This CDR3 has 16 residues. With 0 bases removed from V and 6 bases from J, the gap between germline ends came to 13 bases. The CDR3 sequence is CATSDLNQGIAGELFF. The CDR3, as DNA: TGTGCCACCAGTGATTTGAACCAGGGGATCGCCGGGGAGCTGTTTTTT.

This clonotype was seen only a few times. The chain carries TRBV5-1 and TRBJ2-5; TRBD2 matches 7 bases. Unmatched junction bases numbered 5, after V lost 1 base and J lost 2 bases. Germline loops: CDR1 SGHRS, CDR2 YFSETQ. CDR3 length: 15 residues. This CDR3 reads CASSLSDGRQETQYF. In DNA, the CDR3 is TGCGCCAGCAGCTTGTCCGACGGGAGGCAAGAGACCCAGTACTTC.

This clonotype came up a few times. The rearrangement uses TRBV12-3 or TRBV12-4 and TRBJ2-7; weak D call: TRBD2 (6 bases). Trimming pared 8 bases from V and 2 bases from J, leaving 16 bases between. The CDR3 consists of 14 residues. Here the CDR3 DNA reads TGTGCCAGCGCCGGCGGGACTGCACCCTACGAGCAGTACTTC. Residues: CASAGGTAPYEQYF.

This clonotype came up many times. This rearrangement joins TRBV29-1 to TRBJ1-1; no clear D gene. The CDR3 contains 11 residues. V gave up 7 bases and J gave up 3 bases, with 9 bases separating them. Germline loops: CDR1 SQVTM, CDR2 ANQGSEA. The CDR3, as DNA: TGCAGCGCGGGATGGGACACTGAAGCTTTCTTT. Protein product: CSAGWDTEAFF.

V gene TRBV2 combines with J gene TRBJ1-4; weak D call: TRBD1 (5 bases). This CDR3 contains 15 residues. V dropped 5 bases and J dropped 3 bases, with 13 bases sitting between them. Germline-derived CDR1 and CDR2 are SNHLY and FYNNEI. CDR3 DNA: TGTGCCAGCAGTATATCCGGGACGCCTAATGAAAAACTGTTTTTT. The encoded protein is CASSISGTPNEKLFF.

This clonotype was detected ten times or more. The J gene is TRBJ1-2, the V gene TRBV6-5; the D is unclear. This CDR3 spans 13 amino acids. Deletions cut 6 bases from V and 4 bases from J, with 12 bases between. Germline loops: CDR1 MNHEY, CDR2 SVGAGI. The CDR3 region is CASRLLFAYGYTF. The CDR3 DNA follows: TGTGCCAGCAGATTGCTTTTTGCCTATGGCTACACCTTC.

With respect to this clonotype: Since a much larger clone is just one base distant, this may be a read error. The gene calls are TRBV2 and TRBJ2-5; maybe TRBD2 (7 bases). The germline V gene has CDR1 SNHLY and CDR2 FYNNEI. The CDR3 runs 13 residues. V shed 7 bases and J shed 5 bases, with 14 bases lying between them. The CDR3 coding sequence is TGTGCCAGCAAGGCGGGGGCAGACGAGACCCAGTACTTC. Translated: CASKAGADETQYF.

The chain has TRBV7-9 and TRBJ2-1; D is uncertain. This CDR3 has 12 residues. The germline V and J ends were trimmed by 5 bases and 6 bases, with 8 bases remaining between them. Germline assignment: CDR1 SEHNR and CDR2 FQNEAQ (reference sequence). DNA of the CDR3: TGTGCCAGCAGCAGCGCAGCCAATGAGCAGTTCTTC. Its translation is CASSSAANEQFF.

This clonotype was seen only a few times. This rearrangement joins TRBV9 to TRBJ2-7; TRBD1 matches at 7 bases. The V segment lost 3 bases and the J segment 6 bases; nucleotides outside the gene matches: 9. The V gene's germline CDR1 is SGDLS and CDR2 YYNGEE. This CDR3 comprises 14 residues. The CDR3 here is CASSGSTGAGEQYF. The CDR3 DNA sequence: TGTGCCAGCAGCGGATCCACAGGGGCGGGCGAGCAGTACTTC.

This clonotype was seen only a few times. At one of its ends the junction is not consistent with the germline gene, which may arise from a read error. The V gene is TRBV7-9, the J gene TRBJ2-7, with a possible D match to TRBD2 (5 bases). The CDR3 has 13 residues. Germline loops: CDR1 SEHNR, CDR2 FQNEAQ (reference sequence). The CDR3 reads CASSQPGLGEQYF. For the CDR3, the DNA is TGCGCCAGCAGCCAACCCGGACTGGGCGAGCAGTACTTC. Combining the CDR3 with reference TRBV7-9 and TRBJ2-7 gives the whole variable domain DTGVSQNPRHKITKRGQNVTFRCDPISEHNRLYWYRQTLGQGPEFLTYFQNEAQLEKSRLLSDRFSAERPKGSFSTLEIQRTEQGDSAMYLCASSQPGLGEQYFGPGTRLTVT.